Each of the 2 T cell receptor gamma chains below was sequenced from the same sample in a study of γδ T cells in repeated Plasmodium falciparum infection. Flow sorting of PBMC yielded separate Vgamma9/Vdelta2+ and Vdelta2-negative gammadelta T cell populations for bulk repertoire analysis. TCRdb reprocessed the multiplex PCR reads through CATT. The sample records about 30,000 gamma-chain clones, roughly 1.4% being singletons. Sequencing used gamma-delta T cells from blood. These receptors came from a pool of human donors (malaria-infected and uninfected, not separated).

This clone was observed a few times. TCRdb has a much larger clone's protein, which differs at residue 5 from the translation of this DNA, likely because of a read error; what is shown is the protein translated from the DNA. The chain links TRGV9 to TRGJ1 or TRGJ2. TCRdb carries no J gene annotation; the J gene was assigned here by matching the DNA with germline. The CDR3 spans 10 residues. Germline V lookup: CDR1 GITISATS, CDR2 ISYDGTV (reference sequence). CDR3 amino acids: CAPNCYKKLF. For the CDR3, the DNA is TGTGCCCCGAATTGTTATAAGAAACTCTTT.

Turning to this clone: The protein in TCRdb stems from a much larger clone and differs at residue 8 from this DNA's translation, likely a read error; here the protein is translated from the DNA. The chain links TRGV9 to TRGJP. Germline V CDR1 and CDR2: GITISATS, ISYDGTV (reference sequence). The CDR3 extends over 17 amino acids. V dropped 0 bases and J dropped 7; count of bases not matched to a gene: 6. CDR3 bases: TGTGCCTTGTGGGAGGTGGTAACCGAGTTGGGCAAAAAAATCAAGGTATTT. This sequence encodes CALWEVVTELGKKIKVF.